This record concerns one T cell receptor beta chain sequence. As yet, its antigen is unknown. The germline CDR1 and CDR2 sequences are SGHRS and YFSETQ. V lost 2 bases, J lost 4 bases, and 11 bases lay in between. This CDR3 has 14 residues. This entry is derived from a study of cytomegalovirus exposure and HLA in healthy donors. Study-wide findings and caveats: Earlier results showed most TCR beta V segments being productive about 90% or about 30% of the time.

Researchers ran the PCR with 60 Vbeta and 13 Jbeta primers. Generated by immunoSEQ multiplex PCR, the TCRdb table keeps only in-frame clones and is missing some. This sample has around 120,000 clones, with about 86% found just once. The sample consisted of PBMCs. The rearrangement links TRBV5-1 to TRBJ2-3, with a weak D call TRBD2 (6 bases). This receptor was identified in a woman in her 30s in good health and CMV-seronegative. CDR3 bases: TGCGCCAGCAGCTTCGGGAGAGGGGCAGATACGCAGTATTTT. Translation gives CASSFGRGADTQYF.